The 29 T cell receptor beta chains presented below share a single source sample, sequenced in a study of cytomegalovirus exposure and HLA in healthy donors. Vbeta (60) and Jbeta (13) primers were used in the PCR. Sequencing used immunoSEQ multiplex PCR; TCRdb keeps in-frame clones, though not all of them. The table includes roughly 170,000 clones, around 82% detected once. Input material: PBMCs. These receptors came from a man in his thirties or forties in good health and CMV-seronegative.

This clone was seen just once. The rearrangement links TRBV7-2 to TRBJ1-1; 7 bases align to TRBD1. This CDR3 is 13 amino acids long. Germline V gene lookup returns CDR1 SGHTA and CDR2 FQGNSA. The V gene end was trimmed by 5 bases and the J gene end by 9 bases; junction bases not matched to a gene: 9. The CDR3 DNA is TGTGCCAGCAGCCCCACAGGGGCCACGAAAGCTTTCTTT. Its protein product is CASSPTGATKAFF.

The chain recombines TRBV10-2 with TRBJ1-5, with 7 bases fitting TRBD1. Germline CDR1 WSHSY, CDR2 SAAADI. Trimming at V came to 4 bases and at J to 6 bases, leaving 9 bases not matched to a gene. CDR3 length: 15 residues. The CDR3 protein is CASSVRQGLAQPQHF. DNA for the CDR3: TGCGCCAGCAGTGTCAGACAGGGATTGGCTCAGCCCCAGCATTTT.

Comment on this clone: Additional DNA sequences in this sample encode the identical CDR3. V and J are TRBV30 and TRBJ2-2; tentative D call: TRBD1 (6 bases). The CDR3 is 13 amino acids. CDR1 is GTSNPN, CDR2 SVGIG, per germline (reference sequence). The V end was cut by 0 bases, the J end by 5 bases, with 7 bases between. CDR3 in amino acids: CAWSVQGTGELFF. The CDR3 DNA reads TGTGCCTGGAGTGTACAGGGTACCGGGGAGCTGTTTTTT.

CDR3 sequence: CAISDVYEQYF. The CDR3 nucleotides read TGTGCCATCAGTGACGTCTACGAGCAGTACTTC. V usage is TRBV10-3 and J usage is TRBJ2-7; D is ambiguous. Looked up from germline, CDR1 is ENHRY and CDR2 is SYGVKD. Trimming took 3 bases from V and 3 from J, leaving 3 bases between them. CDR3 length: 11 amino acids.

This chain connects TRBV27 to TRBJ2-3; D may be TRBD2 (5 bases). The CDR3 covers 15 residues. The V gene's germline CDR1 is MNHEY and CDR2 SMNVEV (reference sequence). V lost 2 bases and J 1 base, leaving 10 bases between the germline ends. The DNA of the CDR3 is TGTGCCAGCAGTTTAGGGTTCGGGGGCACAGATACGCAGTATTTT. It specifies CASSLGFGGTDTQYF.

The CDR3: CASSYLQSDFYEQYF. The CDR3 DNA reads TGTGCCAGCAGTTATCTACAAAGTGACTTCTACGAGCAGTACTTC. The genes are TRBV6-5 and TRBJ2-7; D is uncertain. Germline lookup yields CDR1 MNHEY and CDR2 SVGAGI. Between the trimmed V and J ends, which lost 3 bases and 3 bases, there was a span of 15 bases. There are 15 residues in the CDR3.

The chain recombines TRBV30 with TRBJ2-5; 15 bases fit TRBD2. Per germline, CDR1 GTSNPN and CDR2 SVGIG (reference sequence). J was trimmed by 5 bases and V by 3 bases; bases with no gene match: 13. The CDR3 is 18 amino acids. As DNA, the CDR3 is TGTGCCTGGAGGGACGCCGGACTAGCGGGAGGGCCGTGGGAGACCCAGTACTTC. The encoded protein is CAWRDAGLAGGPWETQYF.

CDR3 loop: CASSLVAAINSGNTIYF. In DNA, the CDR3 is TGTGCCAGCAGCTTAGTAGCCGCAATAAACTCTGGAAACACCATATATTTT. The J gene is TRBJ1-3, the V gene TRBV7-9; no definite D call. The CDR3 loop spans 17 amino acids. Germline assignment: CDR1 SEHNR and CDR2 FQNEAQ (reference sequence). V was clipped by 1 base and J by 0 bases, with 13 bases between them.

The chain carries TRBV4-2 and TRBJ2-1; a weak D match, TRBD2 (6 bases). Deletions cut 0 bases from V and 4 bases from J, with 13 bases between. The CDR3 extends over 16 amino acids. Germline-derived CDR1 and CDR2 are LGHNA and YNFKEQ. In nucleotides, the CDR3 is TGTGCCAGCAGCCAAGATACCGGGAGCTCTTACAATGAGCAGTTCTTC. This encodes CASSQDTGSSYNEQFF.

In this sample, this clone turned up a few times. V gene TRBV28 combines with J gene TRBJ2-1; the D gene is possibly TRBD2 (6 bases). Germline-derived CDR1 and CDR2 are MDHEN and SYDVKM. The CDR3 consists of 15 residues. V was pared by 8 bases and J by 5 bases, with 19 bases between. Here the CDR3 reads CASRWRARTNNEQFF. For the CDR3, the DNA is TGTGCCAGCCGCTGGAGGGCGCGAACTAACAATGAGCAGTTCTTC.

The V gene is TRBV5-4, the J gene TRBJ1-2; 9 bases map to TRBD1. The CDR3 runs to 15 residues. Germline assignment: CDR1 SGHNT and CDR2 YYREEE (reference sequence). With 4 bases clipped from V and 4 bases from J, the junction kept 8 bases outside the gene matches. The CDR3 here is CASSPDRGDSYGYTF. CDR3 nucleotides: TGTGCCAGCAGCCCGGACAGGGGAGATAGCTATGGCTACACCTTC.

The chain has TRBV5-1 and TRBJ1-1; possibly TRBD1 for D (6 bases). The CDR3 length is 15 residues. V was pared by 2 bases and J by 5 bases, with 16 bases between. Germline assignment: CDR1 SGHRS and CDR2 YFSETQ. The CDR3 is CASSLSNRVSTEAFF. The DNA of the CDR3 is TGCGCCAGCAGCTTATCTAACAGGGTCTCTACTGAAGCTTTCTTT.

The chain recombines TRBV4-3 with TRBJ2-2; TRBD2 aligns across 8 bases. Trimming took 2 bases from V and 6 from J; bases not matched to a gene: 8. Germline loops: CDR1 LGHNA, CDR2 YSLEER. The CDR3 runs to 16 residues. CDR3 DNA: TGCGCCAGCAGCCAACAAGCGGGAGCTTCGGCCGGGGAGCTGTTTTTT. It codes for CASSQQAGASAGELFF.

This CDR3 is CASSRRNRAFMNTEAFF. CDR3 in DNA: TGTGCCAGCAGCCGACGCAACAGGGCGTTTATGAACACTGAAGCTTTCTTT. J is TRBJ1-1 and V is TRBV14, with a possible D match to TRBD1 (6 bases). The CDR3 consists of 17 residues. CDR1 is SGHDN and CDR2 is FVKESK in the germline V gene. V shed 4 bases and J shed 0 bases, with 18 bases lying between them.

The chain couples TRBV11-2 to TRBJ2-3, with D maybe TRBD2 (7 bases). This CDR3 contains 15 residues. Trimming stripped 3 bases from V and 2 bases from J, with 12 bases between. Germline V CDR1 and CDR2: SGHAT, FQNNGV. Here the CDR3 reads CASSLGRGPTDTQYF. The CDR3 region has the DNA TGTGCCAGCAGCTTGGGGCGGGGGCCCACAGATACGCAGTATTTT.

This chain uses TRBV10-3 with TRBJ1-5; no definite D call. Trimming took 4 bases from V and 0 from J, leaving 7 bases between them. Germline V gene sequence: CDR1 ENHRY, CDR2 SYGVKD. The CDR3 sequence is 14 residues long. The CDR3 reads CAISGENSNQPQHF. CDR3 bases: TGTGCCATCAGTGGAGAGAATAGCAATCAGCCCCAGCATTTT.

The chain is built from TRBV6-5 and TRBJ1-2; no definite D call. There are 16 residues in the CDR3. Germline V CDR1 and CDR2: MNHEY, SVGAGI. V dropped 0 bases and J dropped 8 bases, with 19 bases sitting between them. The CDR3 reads CASSYSVWTPGGGYTF. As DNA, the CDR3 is TGTGCCAGCAGTTACTCTGTCTGGACTCCGGGCGGCGGCTACACCTTC.

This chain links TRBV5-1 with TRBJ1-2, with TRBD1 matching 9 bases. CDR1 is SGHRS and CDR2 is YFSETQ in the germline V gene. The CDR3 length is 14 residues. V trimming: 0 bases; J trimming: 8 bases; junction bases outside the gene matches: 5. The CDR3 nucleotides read TGCGCCAGCAGCTTGGGCGGGACAGGGATCGGCTACACCTTC. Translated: CASSLGGTGIGYTF.

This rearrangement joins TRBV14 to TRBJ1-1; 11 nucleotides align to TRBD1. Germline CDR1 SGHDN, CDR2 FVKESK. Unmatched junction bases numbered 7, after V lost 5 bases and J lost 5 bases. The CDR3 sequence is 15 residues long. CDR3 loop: CASSYGQGAGTEAFF. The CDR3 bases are TGTGCCAGCAGCTACGGACAGGGGGCAGGGACTGAAGCTTTCTTT.

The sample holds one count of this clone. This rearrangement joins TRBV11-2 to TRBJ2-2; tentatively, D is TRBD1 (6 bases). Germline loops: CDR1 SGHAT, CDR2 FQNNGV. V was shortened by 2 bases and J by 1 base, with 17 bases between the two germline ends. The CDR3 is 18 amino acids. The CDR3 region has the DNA TGTGCCAGCAGCTTAAGGGGGTGGGGCAGGGAGAACACCGGGGAGCTGTTTTTT. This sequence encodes CASSLRGWGRENTGELFF.

The CDR3 coding sequence is TGTGCCATCAGTGAGCCTCTGCGGGGCGGAGAGACCCAGTACTTC. It is translated as CAISEPLRGGETQYF. The chain links TRBV10-3 to TRBJ2-5; D is possibly TRBD2 (6 bases). Per the germline V gene, CDR1 is ENHRY and CDR2 is SYGVKD. The CDR3 is 15 amino acids. V gave up 2 bases and J gave up 4 bases, with 14 bases separating them.

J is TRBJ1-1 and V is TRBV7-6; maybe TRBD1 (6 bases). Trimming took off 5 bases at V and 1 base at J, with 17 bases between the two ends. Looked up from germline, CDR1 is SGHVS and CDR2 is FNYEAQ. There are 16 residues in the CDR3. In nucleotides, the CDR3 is TGTGCCAGCAGCCTAATCATCCGGGACAAGAACACTGAAGCTTTCTTT. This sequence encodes CASSLIIRDKNTEAFF. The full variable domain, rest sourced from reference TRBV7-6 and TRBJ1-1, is GAGVSQSPRYKVTKRGQDVALRCDPISGHVSLYWYRQALGQGPEFLTYFNYEAQQDKSGLPNDRFSAERPEGSISTLTIQRTEQRDSAMYRCASSLIIRDKNTEAFFGQGTRLTVV.

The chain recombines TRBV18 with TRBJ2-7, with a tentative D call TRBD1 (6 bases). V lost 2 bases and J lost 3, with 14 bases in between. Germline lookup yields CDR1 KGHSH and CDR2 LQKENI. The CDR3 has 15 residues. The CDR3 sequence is CASSPKTGTDYEQYF. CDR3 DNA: TGTGCCAGCTCACCAAAGACAGGAACCGACTACGAGCAGTACTTC.

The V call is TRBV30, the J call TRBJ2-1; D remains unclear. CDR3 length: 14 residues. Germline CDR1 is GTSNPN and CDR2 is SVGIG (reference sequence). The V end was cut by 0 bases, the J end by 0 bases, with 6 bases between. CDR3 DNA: TGTGCCTGGAGTGTAAGGAGCTCCTACAATGAGCAGTTCTTC. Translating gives CAWSVRSSYNEQFF.

The CDR3 DNA reads as TGTGCCAGTTGCTTCCGGGACAACCTTAGGGGTGAGCAGTTCTTC. Amino acids: CASCFRDNLRGEQFF. This chain uses TRBV13 with TRBJ2-1, with D possibly being TRBD1 (6 bases). The germline V gene has CDR1 PRHDT and CDR2 FYEKMQ (reference sequence). The V end lost 9 bases, the J end lost 9 bases, and 24 bases lay between the germline ends. This CDR3 region has 15 residues.

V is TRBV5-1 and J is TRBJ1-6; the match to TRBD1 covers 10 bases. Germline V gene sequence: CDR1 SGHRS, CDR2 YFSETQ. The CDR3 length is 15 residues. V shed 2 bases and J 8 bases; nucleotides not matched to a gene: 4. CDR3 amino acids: CASSLLGTGDSPLHF. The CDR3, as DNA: TGCGCCAGCAGCTTACTTGGGACAGGGGATTCACCCCTCCACTTT.

The CDR3 DNA follows: TGTGCCAGCAAGGACAGAAACAATCAGCCCCAGCATTTT. Translating it yields CASKDRNNQPQHF. The gene calls are TRBV19 and TRBJ1-5, with D perhaps TRBD1 (6 bases). The CDR3 loop spans 13 amino acids. CDR1 and CDR2 from the germline V gene are LNHDA and SQIVND (reference sequence). V dropped 9 bases and J dropped 3 bases, with 12 bases sitting between them.

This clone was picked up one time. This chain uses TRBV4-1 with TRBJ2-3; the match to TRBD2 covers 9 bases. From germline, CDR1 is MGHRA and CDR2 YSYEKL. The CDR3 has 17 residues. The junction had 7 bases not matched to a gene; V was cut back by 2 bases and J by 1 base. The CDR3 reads CASSQIIAGARTDTQYF. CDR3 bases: TGCGCCAGCAGCCAAATAATAGCGGGGGCTCGCACAGATACGCAGTATTTT.

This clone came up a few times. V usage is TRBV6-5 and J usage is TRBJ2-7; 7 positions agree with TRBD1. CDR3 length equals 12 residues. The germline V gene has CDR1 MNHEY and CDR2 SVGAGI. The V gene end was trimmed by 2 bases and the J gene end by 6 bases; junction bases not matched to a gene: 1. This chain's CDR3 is CASSYAGGEQYF. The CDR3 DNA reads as TGTGCCAGCAGTTACGCAGGGGGCGAGCAGTACTTC.